A single sample gave rise to the 7 T cell receptor beta chains below, sequenced in a study of blood T cell repertoires in COVID-19. Data came from immunoSEQ multiplex PCR; TCRdb stores just in-frame clones and leaves some out. The data show approximately 65,000 clones, 88% seen once. The sequenced material came from peripheral blood. These receptors were obtained from a human donor in a cohort sampled during active COVID-19.

This sequence joins TRBV2 and TRBJ2-5; 7 positions agree with TRBD1. Trimming removed 7 bases from V and 5 bases from J; junction bases left unmatched: 7. Germline lookup yields CDR1 SNHLY and CDR2 FYNNEI. This CDR3 contains 13 residues. The CDR3 is CASTGQVLETQYF. Written as DNA, the CDR3 is TGTGCCAGCACTGGACAGGTTCTCGAGACCCAGTACTTC.

This chain links TRBV28 with TRBJ2-5; 11 bases are a match to TRBD2. This CDR3 region has 15 residues. Trimming took 5 bases from V and 6 from J; bases not matched to a gene: 8. Per the germline V gene, CDR1 is MDHEN and CDR2 is SYDVKM. The CDR3 spells CASSAPGLAAQTQYF. CDR3 bases: TGTGCCAGCAGTGCCCCGGGACTAGCGGCCCAGACCCAGTACTTC.

The gene calls are TRBV5-1 and TRBJ2-7, with D possibly matching TRBD1 (5 bases). The V gene lost 2 bases and the J gene lost 2 bases, with 11 bases spanning the gap. The CDR3 is 14 amino acids. Germline V gives CDR1 SGHRS, CDR2 YFSETQ. The CDR3 sequence is CASSFATAAYEQYF. CDR3 nucleotide sequence: TGCGCCAGCAGCTTCGCGACAGCTGCCTACGAGCAGTACTTC.

This clone showed up just once. V is TRBV19 and J is TRBJ2-7; 8 bases match TRBD1. The germline gives CDR1 LNHDA, CDR2 SQIVND (reference sequence). V gave up 6 bases and J gave up 5 bases; unmatched junction bases: 9. This CDR3 region has 14 residues. The CDR3 reads CASRKGQGSHEQYF. For the CDR3, the DNA is TGTGCCAGTAGAAAAGGACAGGGATCTCACGAGCAGTACTTC.

V usage is TRBV6-6 and J usage is TRBJ2-7; D possibly corresponds to TRBD1 (6 bases). Trimming took off 0 bases at V and 5 bases at J, with 11 bases between the two ends. From germline, CDR1 is MNHNY and CDR2 SVGAGI (reference sequence). The CDR3 is 14 residues long. Here the CDR3 DNA reads TGTGCCAGCAGTTACTCGCAGGGGTCGCACGAGCAGTACTTC. Translation gives CASSYSQGSHEQYF.

J is TRBJ2-3 and V is TRBV11-2; tentatively, D is TRBD2 (6 bases). Germline V gene data show CDR1 as SGHAT and CDR2 as FQNNGV. This CDR3 is built from 15 residues. V lost 0 bases and J 5 bases, leaving 12 bases between the germline ends. DNA of the CDR3: TGTGCCAGCAGCTTAGACGGCGGGGTACAAGATACGCAGTATTTT. This gives the protein CASSLDGGVQDTQYF.

The chain combines TRBV18 with TRBJ2-1; D call uncertain. From germline, CDR1 is KGHSH and CDR2 LQKENI. The CDR3 is 13 amino acids. V shed 0 bases and J shed 10 bases, with 10 bases lying between them. The CDR3 region is CASSPPSKTEQFF. CDR3 nucleotides: TGTGCCAGCTCACCACCGAGCAAAACGGAGCAGTTCTTC.